This TCR beta chain was observed in a study of cytomegalovirus exposure and HLA in healthy donors. PCR used 60 Vbeta primers and 13 Jbeta primers. TCRdb keeps only in-frame clones here, not all; method: immunoSEQ multiplex PCR. The repertoire has around 140,000 clones, 70% to 80% of them found once; the top ten carry approximately 13%. Donors counted as nominally healthy when sampled, yet unrecorded immune exposures were likely. The CDR3 is 11 amino acids. Germline CDR1 is ENHRY and CDR2 is SYGVKD. V shed 10 bases, J shed 7 bases, and the junction held 4 bases outside the gene matches. Sequencing used PBMCs. The chain employs TRBV10-3 and TRBJ1-2; 9 nucleotides match TRBD1. This clonotype was obtained from a man aged 35 to 55 in good health and CMV-seropositive. CDR3 DNA sequence: TGTGCCACACAGGGGGCGATTGGCTACACCTTC. Its protein product is CATQGAIGYTF.